Below, 16 T cell receptor beta chains from the same sample are listed, as sequenced in a study of T cells after yellow fever vaccination. MiXCR was run by TCRdb on the 5' RACE reads, yielding one entry per CDR3 protein. The sample consists of hundreds of thousands of distinct CDR3 sequences, roughly 13% of them appearing once. Source: PBMCs, taken on the day of the yellow fever booster vaccination. Receptor source: a young man who received the YFV17D yellow fever vaccine.

V gene TRBV20-1 combines with J gene TRBJ1-2, with D tentatively TRBD1 (5 bases). CDR3 length: 12 residues. Germline V CDR1 and CDR2: DFQATT, SNEGSKA (reference sequence). The CDR3 region is CRIARDGYGYTF. CDR3 nucleotide sequence: TGCAGGATCGCCAGGGACGGATATGGCTACACCTTC.

This clonotype was picked up a small number of times. The chain couples TRBV7-8 to TRBJ2-1, with TRBD1 matching 9 bases. The J segment lost 5 bases and the V segment lost 0 bases, leaving 8 bases of the junction unmatched. CDR1 SGHVS and CDR2 FQNEAQ come from the germline V gene. CDR3 size: 17 residues. CDR3: CASSLAQGTGNHNEQFF. The CDR3 DNA reads TGTGCCAGCAGCTTAGCGCAGGGGACAGGGAACCACAATGAGCAGTTCTTC.

This clonotype was seen more than once but under ten times. The CDR3 DNA follows: TGTGCCAGCAGCTTAAATCCTGGGGGCCGGTACGAGCAGTACTTC. The encoded protein is CASSLNPGGRYEQYF. The chain links TRBV7-3 to TRBJ2-7; D perhaps matches TRBD1 (6 bases). The CDR3 sequence is 15 residues long. The germline V gene has CDR1 SGHTA and CDR2 FQGTGA. Trimming shortened V by 1 base and J by 4 bases, and 14 bases separated the two germline ends.

This clonotype was recorded a few times. J is TRBJ2-1 and V is TRBV20-1, with a weak D call TRBD2 (6 bases). The CDR3 loop spans 13 amino acids. Trimming removed 6 bases from V and 8 bases from J, with 17 bases in between. In germline, CDR1 is DFQATT, CDR2 SNEGSKA (reference sequence). The CDR3 region has the DNA TGCAGTGCGGAAGGCACTAGCTCTTATGAGCAGTTCTTC. Its translation: CSAEGTSSYEQFF.

The chain recombines TRBV5-1 with TRBJ2-1; D unclear. V lost 3 bases, J lost 1 base, and 11 bases lay in between. The CDR3 is 15 amino acids. In germline, CDR1 is SGHRS, CDR2 YFSETQ. The CDR3 spells CASSSSGWSYNEQFF. In DNA, the CDR3 is TGCGCCAGCAGCTCATCCGGTTGGTCCTACAATGAGCAGTTCTTC.

CDR3 in DNA: TGTGCCAGCAGCTTAGGGGCAGCAGAGCGGATGTTTTTT. This codes for CASSLGAAERMFF. This chain connects TRBV7-8 to TRBJ1-4, with D unclear. The ends were cut back, 1 base at V and 15 bases at J, with 15 bases in the middle. The germline V gene has CDR1 SGHVS and CDR2 FQNEAQ. The CDR3 has 13 amino acids.

This clonotype was observed a few times. Written as DNA, the CDR3 is TGCGCCAGCAGCCTCGACAGGGACTATAATTCACCCCTCCACTTT. Translation gives CASSLDRDYNSPLHF. This rearrangement joins TRBV5-1 to TRBJ1-6; 7 nucleotides align to TRBD1. There are 15 residues in the CDR3. Germline values: CDR1 SGHRS, CDR2 YFSETQ. Trimming removed 4 bases from V and 3 bases from J; junction bases left unmatched: 4.

In this sample, this clonotype turned up a few times. V gene TRBV30 combines with J gene TRBJ1-2, with unresolved D. CDR3 length: 13 residues. V was pared by 1 base and J by 14 bases, with 20 bases between. Germline V CDR1 and CDR2: GTSNPN, SVGIG (reference sequence). CDR3 bases: TGTGCCTGGAGTGCGCTGACCTCGCCCGTCTTTACCTTC. This codes for CAWSALTSPVFTF.

This clonotype was seen only a few times. The V and J genes are TRBV4-2 and TRBJ2-1, with 9 bases that match TRBD2. The CDR3 has 16 amino acids. V gave up 0 bases and J gave up 6 bases; unmatched junction bases: 6. The germline CDR1 and CDR2 sequences are LGHNA and YNFKEQ. CDR3 DNA: TGTGCCAGCAGCCAAGAAATCCGGACTAGCGTCAATGAGCAGTTCTTC. Protein: CASSQEIRTSVNEQFF.

This sequence joins TRBV7-2 and TRBJ2-5, with D perhaps TRBD2 (6 bases). Trimming cost V 5 bases and J 13 bases, with 17 bases left between them. The CDR3 runs to 12 residues. Germline-derived CDR1 and CDR2 are SGHTA and FQGNSA. The CDR3: CASSPEDYKGYF. The CDR3 bases are TGTGCCAGCAGCCCAGAGGACTACAAGGGGTACTTC. Full variable domain (remainder filled in from reference TRBV7-2 and TRBJ2-5): GAGVSQSPSNKVTEKGKDVELRCDPISGHTALYWYRQSLGQGLEFLIYFQGNSAPDKSGLPSDRFSAERTGGSVSTLTIQRTQQEDSAVYLCASSPEDYKGYFGPGTRLLVL.

V and J are TRBV12-3 or TRBV12-4 and TRBJ2-3; 7 nucleotides match TRBD1. CDR3 size: 15 residues. Trimming cost V 6 bases and J 0 bases; bases outside gene matches: 6. The CDR3 nucleotides read TGTGCCAGCAGCAAGGGACAGATTAGCACAGATACGCAGTATTTT. Translated, it gives CASSKGQISTDTQYF.

This clonotype came up a few times. The chain links TRBV19 to TRBJ1-5; TRBD1 matches 12 bases. The CDR3 contains 21 residues. Per the germline V gene, CDR1 is LNHDA and CDR2 is SQIVND (reference sequence). With V trimmed by 3 bases and J by 2 bases, 17 bases remained unmatched. CDR3 sequence reads: CASSISTRTGTGGLGNQPQHF. DNA of the CDR3: TGTGCCAGTAGTATCTCCACCCGGACCGGGACAGGGGGCTTGGGCAATCAGCCCCAGCATTTT.

This chain uses TRBV11-2 with TRBJ2-7; 12 bases are a match to TRBD2. The CDR3 covers 15 residues. Germline CDR1 and CDR2: SGHAT and FQNNGV. Trimming took 5 bases from V and 4 from J; bases not matched to a gene: 6. CDR3 amino acids: CASSPRLAGAYEQYF. CDR3 bases: TGTGCCAGCAGCCCCAGACTAGCGGGAGCTTACGAGCAGTACTTC.

The CDR3 DNA sequence: TGCGCCAGCAGCTCTCGGACTAGCGGGAGGGCGAATACGCAGTATTTT. Its translation: CASSSRTSGRANTQYF. V usage is TRBV4-3 and J usage is TRBJ2-3; 15 nucleotides line up with TRBD2. Germline CDR1 reads LGHNA; CDR2 reads YSLEER. Losses at the gene ends were 5 bases for V and 7 bases for J; bases not matched to a gene: 7. The CDR3 extends over 16 amino acids.

This clonotype showed up just a few times. The V and J genes are TRBV29-1 and TRBJ2-1, with TRBD2 matching 7 bases. With V trimmed by 7 bases and J by 6 bases, 12 bases remained unmatched. The CDR3 sequence is 14 residues long. Looked up from germline, CDR1 is SQVTM and CDR2 is ANQGSEA. CDR3 in DNA: TGCAGCGGTGTGTACGGCGGGAGAACCAATGAGCAGTTCTTC. It is translated as CSGVYGGRTNEQFF.

The CDR3 nucleotides are TGTGCCACCAGTGATTCCACACTAGCGGGAGGGCCCAATGAGCAGTTCTTC. Translation gives CATSDSTLAGGPNEQFF. The genes are TRBV24-1 and TRBJ2-1; 13 bases fit TRBD2. Germline values: CDR1 KGHDR, CDR2 SFDVKD. This CDR3 region has 17 residues. V dropped 2 bases and J dropped 6; count of bases not matched to a gene: 6.